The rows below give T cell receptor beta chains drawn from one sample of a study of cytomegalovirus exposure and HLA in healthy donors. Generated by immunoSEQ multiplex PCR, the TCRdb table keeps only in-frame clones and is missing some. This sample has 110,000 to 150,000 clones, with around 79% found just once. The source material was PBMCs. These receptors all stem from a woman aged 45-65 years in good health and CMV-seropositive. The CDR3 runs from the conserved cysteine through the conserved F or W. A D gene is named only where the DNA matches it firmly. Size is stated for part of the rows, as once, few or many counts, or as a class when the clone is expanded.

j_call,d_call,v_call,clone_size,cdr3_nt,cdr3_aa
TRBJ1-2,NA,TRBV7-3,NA,TGTGCCAGCAGCTTAATGGGGGGTCAAGGGGGCTACACCTTC,CASSLMGGQGGYTF
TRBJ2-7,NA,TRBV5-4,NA,TGTGCCAGCAGCTTCGGCTTGCGGCCACGCTTTTACGAGCAGTACTTC,CASSFGLRPRFYEQYF
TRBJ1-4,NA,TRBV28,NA,TGTGCCAGCAGTGGACAGCTCAGTAATGAAAAACTGTTTTTT,CASSGQLSNEKLFF
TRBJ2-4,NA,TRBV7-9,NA,TGTGCCAGCAGCTTGGGGAGCTCACTAGCCAAAAACATTCAGTACTTC,CASSLGSSLAKNIQYF
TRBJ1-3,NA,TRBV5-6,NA,TGTGCCAGCAGCTTGGATATGAACACCATATATTTT,CASSLDMNTIYF
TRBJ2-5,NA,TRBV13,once,TGTGCCAGCAGTCCGTACAGGGAGGGGGAGACCCAGTACTTC,CASSPYREGETQYF
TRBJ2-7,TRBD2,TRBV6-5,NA,TGTGCCAGCAGTCTAACTAGCGGGGGACCCTACGAGCAGTACTTC,CASSLTSGGPYEQYF
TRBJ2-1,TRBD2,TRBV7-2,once,TGTGCCAGCAGGATGGGCGGGGGGGCGGAATACAATGAGCAGTTCTTC,CASRMGGGAEYNEQFF
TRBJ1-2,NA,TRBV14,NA,TGTGCCAGCAGCCAAGTCCGGGGGGCAGGAGGCTACACCTTC,CASSQVRGAGGYTF
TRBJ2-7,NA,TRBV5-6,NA,TGTGCCAGCAGCTTGGGGGGGGACGGCTACGAGCAGTACTTC,CASSLGGDGYEQYF
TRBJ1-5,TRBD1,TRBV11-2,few,TGTGCCAGCAGCTTGTTTGGACAGGGCAATCAGCCCCAGCATTTT,CASSLFGQGNQPQHF
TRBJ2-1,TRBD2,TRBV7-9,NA,TGTGCCAGCAGCTTAGTTGGGGGGGTCTGGTCCTACAATGAGCAGTTCTTC,CASSLVGGVWSYNEQFF
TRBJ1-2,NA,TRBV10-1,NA,TGCGCCAGCAGTTGTACACCAAACTATGGCTACACCTTC,CASSCTPNYGYTF
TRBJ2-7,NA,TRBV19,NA,TGTGCCAGTAGTAGCCGGGACACTACCTACGAGCAGTACTTC,CASSSRDTTYEQYF
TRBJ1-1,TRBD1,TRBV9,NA,TGTGCCAGCAGCCGAGACAGGGAGGCTGAAGCTTTCTTT,CASSRDREAEAFF
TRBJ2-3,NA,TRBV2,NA,TGTGCCAGCAGTCAGGCAGATACGCAGTATTTT,CASSQADTQYF
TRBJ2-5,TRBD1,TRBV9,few,TGTGCCAGCAGCGTAGGGGACAGAGAGACCCAGTACTTC,CASSVGDRETQYF
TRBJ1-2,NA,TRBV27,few,TGTGCCAGCAGTCTCTCAGGGTATAACTATGGCTACACCTTC,CASSLSGYNYGYTF
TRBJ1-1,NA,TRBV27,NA,TGTGCCAGCAGTTTATCGAGGGGGTCCACTGAAGCTTTCTTT,CASSLSRGSTEAFF
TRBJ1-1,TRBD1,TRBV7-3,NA,TGTGCCAGCAGCTTACTAGGGGGCCCCGTTAGTGAAGCTTTCTTT,CASSLLGGPVSEAFF
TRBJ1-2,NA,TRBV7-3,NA,TGTGCCAGCAGGTCCTCCGGGAGCTATGGCTACACCTTC,CASRSSGSYGYTF
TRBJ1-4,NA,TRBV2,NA,TGTGCCAGCAGCCGAACTTCGGACAGCCTAAATGAAAAACTGTTTTTT,CASSRTSDSLNEKLFF
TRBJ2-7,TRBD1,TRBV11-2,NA,TGTGCCAGCAGAGGGACAGGGCAGCGTGAGCAGTACTTC,CASRGTGQREQYF
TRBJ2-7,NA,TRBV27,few,TGTGCCAGCAGTTTAATCCGCAGAAACTCCTACGAGCAGTACTTC,CASSLIRRNSYEQYF
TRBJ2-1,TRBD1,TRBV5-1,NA,TGCGCCAGCAGCTTGGGGACAGGGAATCTCCATGAGCAGTTCTTC,CASSLGTGNLHEQFF
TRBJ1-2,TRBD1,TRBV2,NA,TGTGCCAGCAGAGAAGAGCCCAGGGGGCTTGGCTACACCTTC,CASREEPRGLGYTF